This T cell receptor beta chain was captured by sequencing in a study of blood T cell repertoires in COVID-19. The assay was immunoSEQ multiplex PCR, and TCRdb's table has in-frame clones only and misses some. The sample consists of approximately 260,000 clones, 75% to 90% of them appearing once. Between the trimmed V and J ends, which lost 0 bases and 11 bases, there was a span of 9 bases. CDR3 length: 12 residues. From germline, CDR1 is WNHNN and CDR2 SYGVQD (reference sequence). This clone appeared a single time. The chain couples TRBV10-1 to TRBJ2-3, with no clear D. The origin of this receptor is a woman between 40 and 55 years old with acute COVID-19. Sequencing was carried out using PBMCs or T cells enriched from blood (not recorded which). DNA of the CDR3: TGCGCCAGCAGTGAGTCTAGCTCTCTGCAGTATTTT. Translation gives CASSESSSLQYF.